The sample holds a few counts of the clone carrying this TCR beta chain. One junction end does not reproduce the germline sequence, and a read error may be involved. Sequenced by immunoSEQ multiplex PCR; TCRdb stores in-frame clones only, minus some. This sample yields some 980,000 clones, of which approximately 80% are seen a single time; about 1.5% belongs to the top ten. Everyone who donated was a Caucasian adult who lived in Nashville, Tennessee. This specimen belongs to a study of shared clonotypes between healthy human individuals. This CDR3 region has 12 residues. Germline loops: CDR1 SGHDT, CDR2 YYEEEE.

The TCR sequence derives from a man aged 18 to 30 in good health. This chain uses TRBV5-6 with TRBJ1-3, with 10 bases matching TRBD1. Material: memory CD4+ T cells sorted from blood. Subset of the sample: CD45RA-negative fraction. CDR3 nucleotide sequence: TGTGCCAGCAGCCGGGAGACCGGGACAGGGGTTTTT. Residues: CASSRETGTGVF.